Reported below is one T cell receptor beta chain. As yet, its antigen is unknown. The entry originates in a study of identifying expanded T cells in peripheral blood. Study conclusions and caveats: Variance in clone template counts between approximately two-week samples significantly increased with total template count across all healthy donors. Roughly 1.2 clones differed between technical replicates, versus roughly 17 and 20 over time.

Germline CDR1 reads SEHNR; CDR2 reads FQNEAQ (reference sequence). The CDR3 consists of 13 residues. J was trimmed by 6 bases and V by 3 bases; bases with no gene match: 3. Healthy donors had no documented immune events, such as infections, while sampled. Produced via immunoSEQ multiplex PCR; TCRdb's table is partial and in-frame only. The table includes some 77,000 clones, 88% detected once. This clonotype was obtained from a person aged 18-69 years in good health. The chain is built from TRBV7-9 and TRBJ2-3, with 7 bases aligning to TRBD2. Sequenced input: blood. CDR3 nucleotides: TGTGCCAGCAGCTTGGACGGGGGGGATACGCAGTATTTT. Its protein product is CASSLDGGDTQYF.